This TCR beta chain emerged from a study of T-cell reconstitution after alpha-beta-depleted transplantation in children. Overall study findings and caveats: The authors attributed T-cell counts and diversity one year after transplant mostly to newly produced T cells.

The CDR3 sequence is 14 residues long. The germline V gene encodes CDR1 SNHLY and CDR2 FYNNEI. Trimming took off 6 bases at V and 7 bases at J, with 16 bases between the two ends. Library preparation (for TCRbeta) was performed with unique molecular identifiers. TCRdb processed the PCR reads anew with MiXCR; each CDR3 protein has one entry. The sample has about 980,000 distinct CDR3 sequences, about 31% seen once. A few counts support this clonotype. Its cognate antigen is unknown. The chain recombines TRBV2 with TRBJ2-1; no definite D call. This clonotype was sampled from a boy younger than two who had a stem cell transplant for SCID, so the T cells may come from the graft donor. Here the sequenced sample was PBMCs, mostly from graft donor cells, taken 360 days after TCRalphabeta/CD19-depleted stem cell transplant. CDR3 DNA: TGTGCCAGCAGCAGCACTATCTTCTGGAATGAGCAGTTCTTC. The encoded protein is CASSSTIFWNEQFF.